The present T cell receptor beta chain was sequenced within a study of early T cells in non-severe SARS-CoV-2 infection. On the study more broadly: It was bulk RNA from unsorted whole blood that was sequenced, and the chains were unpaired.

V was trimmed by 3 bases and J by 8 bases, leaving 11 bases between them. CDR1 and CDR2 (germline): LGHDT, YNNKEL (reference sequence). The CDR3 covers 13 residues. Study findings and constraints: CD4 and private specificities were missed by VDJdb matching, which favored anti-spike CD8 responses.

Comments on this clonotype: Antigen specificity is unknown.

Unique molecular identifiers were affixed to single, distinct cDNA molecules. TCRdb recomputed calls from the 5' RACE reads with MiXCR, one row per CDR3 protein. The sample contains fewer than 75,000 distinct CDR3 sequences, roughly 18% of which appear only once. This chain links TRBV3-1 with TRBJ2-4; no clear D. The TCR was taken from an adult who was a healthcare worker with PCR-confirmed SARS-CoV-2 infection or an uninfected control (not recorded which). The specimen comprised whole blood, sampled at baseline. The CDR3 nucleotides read TGTGCCAGCAGCCATAAGGGTGGAGACATTCAGTACTTC. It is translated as CASSHKGGDIQYF.